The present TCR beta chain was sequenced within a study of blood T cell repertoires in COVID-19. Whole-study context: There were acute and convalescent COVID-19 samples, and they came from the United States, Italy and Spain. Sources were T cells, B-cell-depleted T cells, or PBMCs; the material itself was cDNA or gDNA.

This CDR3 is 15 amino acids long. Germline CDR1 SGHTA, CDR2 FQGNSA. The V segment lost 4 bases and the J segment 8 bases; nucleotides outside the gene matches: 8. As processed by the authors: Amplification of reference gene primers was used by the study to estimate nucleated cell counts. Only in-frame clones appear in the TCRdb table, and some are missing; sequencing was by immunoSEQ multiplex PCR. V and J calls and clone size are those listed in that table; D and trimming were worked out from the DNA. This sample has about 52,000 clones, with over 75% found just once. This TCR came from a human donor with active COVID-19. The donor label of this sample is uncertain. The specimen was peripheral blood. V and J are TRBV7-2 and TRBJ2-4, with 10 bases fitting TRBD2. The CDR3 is CASSSQRGGPDIQYF. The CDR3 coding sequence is TGTGCCAGCAGCTCACAGCGGGGGGGCCCAGACATTCAGTACTTC. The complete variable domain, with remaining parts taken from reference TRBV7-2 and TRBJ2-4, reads GAGVSQSPSNKVTEKGKDVELRCDPISGHTALYWYRQSLGQGLEFLIYFQGNSAPDKSGLPSDRFSAERTGGSVSTLTIQRTQQEDSAVYLCASSSQRGGPDIQYFGAGTRLSVL.